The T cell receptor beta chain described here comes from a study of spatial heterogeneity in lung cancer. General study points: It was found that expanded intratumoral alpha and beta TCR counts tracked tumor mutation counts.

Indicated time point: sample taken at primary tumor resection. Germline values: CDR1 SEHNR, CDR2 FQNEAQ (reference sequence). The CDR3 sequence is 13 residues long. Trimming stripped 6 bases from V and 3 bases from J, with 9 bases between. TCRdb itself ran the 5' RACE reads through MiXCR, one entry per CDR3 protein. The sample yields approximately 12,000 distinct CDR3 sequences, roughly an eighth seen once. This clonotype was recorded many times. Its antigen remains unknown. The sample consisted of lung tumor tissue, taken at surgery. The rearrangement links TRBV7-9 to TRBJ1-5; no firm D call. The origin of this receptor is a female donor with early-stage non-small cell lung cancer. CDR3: CASRPLNNQPQHF. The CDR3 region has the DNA TGTGCCAGCAGACCCCTTAACAATCAGCCCCAGCATTTT.